The rows below give T cell receptor beta chains drawn from one sample of a study of CD8 T cells in ankylosing spondylitis. One entry per CDR3 protein, called by TCRdb with MiXCR from the 5' RACE reads. Of 200,000 or so distinct CDR3 sequences in the sample, approximately 12% were seen once. Material: blood, either unsorted or a sorted T cell fraction (not recorded which). The receptors come from a female donor with ankylosing spondylitis or in good health (not recorded which). The CDR3 runs from the conserved cysteine through the conserved F or W. D genes are given only for firm matches. Clone size appears in some rows only: once, few, many, or a class for an expanded clone.

cdr3_aa,v_call,j_call,d_call,clone_size
CSAREAVDYEQYF,TRBV20-1,TRBJ2-7,NA,many
CASREGTGGNTIYF,TRBV6-1,TRBJ1-3,NA,many
CASSWGVNPFLNTEAFF,TRBV5-1,TRBJ1-1,NA,many
CSIRTGVYEQYF,TRBV29-1,TRBJ2-7,TRBD1,few
CAIGRDPGDNEQFF,TRBV10-3,TRBJ2-1,NA,NA
CAISESILSGQETQYF,TRBV10-3,TRBJ2-5,NA,many
CASSSPRTGAYEQYF,TRBV12-3/TRBV12-4,TRBJ2-7,TRBD1,few
CASSLSGNNEQFF,TRBV12-3/TRBV12-4,TRBJ2-1,NA,NA
CATSRDPSYEQYF,TRBV15,TRBJ2-7,NA,few
CASRSDTQYF,TRBV7-9,TRBJ2-3,NA,many
CASSQLGGSYNEQFF,TRBV27,TRBJ2-1,NA,many
CASRERTGDFGELFF,TRBV13,TRBJ2-2,TRBD1,NA
CASSLGTKGEKLFF,TRBV5-1,TRBJ1-4,NA,many
CASSAYPRQGTEGYTF,TRBV6-1,TRBJ1-2,TRBD1,NA
CASSLAGRAGNTIYF,TRBV12-3/TRBV12-4,TRBJ1-3,NA,many
CSARDPRGTKNIQYF,TRBV20-1,TRBJ2-4,NA,few
CASSDSGSSYNKQFF,TRBV11-2,TRBJ2-1,TRBD2,once
CASSFRATGTTYEQYF,TRBV5-1,TRBJ2-7,TRBD1,NA
CASSFTNNYNEQFF,TRBV11-2,TRBJ2-1,NA,few
CASSPIDNSGANVLTF,TRBV18,TRBJ2-6,NA,NA
CASSLVATNYEQYF,TRBV7-2,TRBJ2-7,NA,few
CASSLVGQGTNEQFF,TRBV5-1,TRBJ2-1,TRBD1,many
CASSSGGGSYNEQFF,TRBV6-2/TRBV6-3,TRBJ2-1,NA,many
CASSLSGTGVYGYTF,TRBV11-2,TRBJ1-2,TRBD1,many
CASSLMAGGLNTEAFF,TRBV19,TRBJ1-1,NA,many
CASCQDTRSAQGSNQPQHF,TRBV3-1,TRBJ1-5,NA,few
CASSLDYYNEQFF,TRBV18,TRBJ2-1,NA,NA
CATAMTYNEQFF,TRBV28,TRBJ2-1,NA,many
CASSQAPPNEQFF,TRBV4-3,TRBJ2-1,NA,NA
CASSGAQGGSGNTIYF,TRBV12-3/TRBV12-4,TRBJ1-3,NA,few
CSVELTLNHGYTF,TRBV29-1,TRBJ1-2,NA,many
CASSIPGLQETQYF,TRBV5-1,TRBJ2-5,NA,few
CASSLGRNNEQFF,TRBV27,TRBJ2-1,NA,many
CSAHKTGTDEQYF,TRBV20-1,TRBJ2-7,NA,few
CASSLAPGTSPYEQYF,TRBV5-1,TRBJ2-7,NA,NA
CSVEDAGAGNTEAFF,TRBV29-1,TRBJ1-1,NA,many
CASRWGVTEAFF,TRBV19,TRBJ1-1,NA,NA
CATCHLPSSGVNYGYTF,TRBV7-2,TRBJ1-2,NA,NA
CAWSLSRDEKLFF,TRBV30,TRBJ1-4,NA,NA
CASSPGTNTEAFF,TRBV11-1,TRBJ1-1,NA,many
CASSLQGEAFF,TRBV5-1,TRBJ1-1,NA,many
CASSSLAGTDITF,TRBV6-6,TRBJ1-2,TRBD1,many
CASSQEVGDYNEQFF,TRBV4-2,TRBJ2-1,NA,many
CASSLGLDNEKLFF,TRBV27,TRBJ1-4,NA,many
CASMGESGVNNEQFF,TRBV6-2/TRBV6-3,TRBJ2-1,TRBD2,NA
CAIRGQGATFNEQFF,TRBV10-3,TRBJ2-1,TRBD1,many
CASSSSGQGSNQPQHF,TRBV7-9,TRBJ1-5,NA,few